These 25 T cell receptor beta chains came from one sample sequenced in a study of Tregs in tolerant kidney transplant recipients. Recipients received nonmyeloablative bone marrow transplants from related graft donors, with transient mixed chimerism. This table comes from immunoSEQ multiplex PCR, and its TCRdb copy is limited to in-frame clones, with some not included. This sample's clone table lists roughly 14,000 clones. The input for sequencing was CD8+ T cells from blood (PBMCs), taken 6 months after the transplant. These receptors came from a human patient who received a combined kidney and bone marrow transplant. Part of the T cells may come from the graft donor.

About this clone: The read comes to an end 3 residues before the CDR3 does, leaving the germline J gene to fill in the end. The chain joins TRBV20-1 to TRBJ2-3; D possibly corresponds to TRBD1 (5 bases). The CDR3 sequence is 10 residues long. The V gene's germline CDR1 is DFQATT and CDR2 SNEGSKA (reference sequence). The covered CDR3 bases are TGCAGTGCCCTGTCGACAGCG. Its protein product is CSALSTA. The full CDR3 is CSALSTAQYF.

About this clone itself: The read falls 3 residues short of the CDR3 end, and the missing part is taken from the germline J gene. The V and J genes are TRBV7-8 and TRBJ1-6, with D perhaps matching TRBD1 (6 bases). This CDR3 is 16 amino acids long. Germline CDR1 reads SGHVS; CDR2 reads FQNEAQ. V dropped 1 base and J dropped 7 bases, with 14 bases sitting between them. CDR3 protein: CASSLGGGGQNSPLHF. Partial CDR3 DNA: TGTGCCAGCAGCTTAGGTGGCGGGGGGCAGAATTCACCC.

Comment on this clone: Read data end 3 residues before the CDR3 end; the end is taken from the germline J gene. The J gene is TRBJ2-3, the V gene TRBV4-1; 9 bases line up with TRBD2. The J segment lost 1 base and the V segment lost 6 bases, leaving 2 bases of the junction unmatched. From germline, CDR1 is MGHRA and CDR2 YSYEKL. The CDR3 covers 14 residues. Partial CDR3 DNA: TGCGCCAGCAGAGCGGGGGGCGGCACAGATACG. Translation gives CASRAGGGTDT. The whole CDR3 region reads CASRAGGGTDTQYF.

Remarks on this clone: Read sequence stops 3 residues before the CDR3 end, and the germline J gene provides the missing end. The rearrangement joins TRBV7-9 to TRBJ2-4; 9 nucleotides agree with TRBD1. There are 13 residues in the CDR3. Germline lookup yields CDR1 SEHNR and CDR2 FQNEAQ (reference sequence). The CDR3 loop is CASSFGTGYGQYF. Partial CDR3 DNA: TGTGCCAGCAGCTTCGGGACAGGGTATGGT.

About this clone itself: The CDR3 end falls 3 residues outside the read, so it is completed with the germline J gene. The chain has TRBV2 and TRBJ2-1; 7 nucleotides line up with TRBD2. The CDR3 loop spans 15 amino acids. Germline assignment: CDR1 SNHLY and CDR2 FYNNEI. With V trimmed by 6 bases and J by 5 bases, 10 bases remained unmatched. The part of the CDR3 DNA that was read is TGTGCCAGCAGCGCCTTGGGTCTAGCGGACAATGAG. It codes for CASSALGLADNE. The complete CDR3 sequence is CASSALGLADNEQFF. Supplemented by reference TRBV2 and TRBJ2-1, the full variable domain reads EPEVTQTPSHQVTQMGQEVILRCVPISNHLYFYWYRQILGQKVEFLVSFYNNEISEKSEIFDDQFSVERPDGSNFTLKIRSTKLEDSAMYFCASSALGLADNEQFFGPGTRLTVL.

This clone registers medium-sized (0.01 to 0.1%) by frequency. The read gets to within 3 residues of the CDR3 end, and the germline J gene fills in the rest. This chain joins TRBV12-3 or TRBV12-4 and TRBJ1-2, with a possible D match to TRBD1 (6 bases). The CDR3 is made up of 14 amino acids. Trimming removed 0 bases at V and 6 bases at J, with 11 bases between. Incomplete CDR3 DNA: TGTGCCAGCAGTTTAGCGCTGGGGGCGGATGGC. This translates into CASSLALGADG. The whole CDR3 protein reads CASSLALGADGYTF.

With regard to this clone: Read sequence stops 3 residues before the CDR3 end, and the germline J gene provides the missing end. This rearrangement joins TRBV7-8 to TRBJ1-2; 8 bases are a match to TRBD1. V was clipped by 5 bases and J by 5 bases; unmatched bases: 7. Germline V CDR1 and CDR2: SGHVS, FQNEAQ. This CDR3 has 14 residues. The CDR3 DNA, read in part, is TGTGCCAGCAGCCCCCAGGGGGCTGGGTATGGC. This encodes CASSPQGAGYG. The CDR3 in full is CASSPQGAGYGYTF.

The sequenced CDR3 bases are TGTGCCAGCAGCTTAGCCAGTGGC. Residues: CASSLASG. In full, the CDR3 is CASSLASGYTF. The V gene is TRBV11-3, the J gene TRBJ1-2; D is unclear. Read coverage stops 3 residues before the CDR3 terminus; the germline J gene supplies the remainder. The CDR3 has 11 residues. The germline V gene has CDR1 SGHNT and CDR2 YENEEA. Trimming removed 1 base from V and 7 bases from J, with 4 bases in between.

As regards this clone: The read finishes 3 residues shy of the CDR3 end, and the germline J gene is used to complete it. The chain recombines TRBV18 with TRBJ2-2; perhaps TRBD2 as D (6 bases). Germline CDR1 KGHSH, CDR2 LQKENI. This CDR3 region has 15 residues. CDR3 loop: CASSPGPSGEEKLFF. The sequenced CDR3 bases are TGTGCCAGCTCACCAGGGCCTTCCGGGGAGGAAAAG.

Regarding this clone: The CDR3 end falls 3 residues outside the read, so it is completed with the germline J gene. V gene TRBV12-3 or TRBV12-4 combines with J gene TRBJ2-3, with 7 bases that match TRBD2. This CDR3 contains 16 residues. With 6 bases clipped from V and 2 bases from J, the junction kept 11 bases outside the gene matches. This chain's CDR3 is CASSPNSGPYTDTQYF. The CDR3 DNA, read in part, is TGTGCCAGCAGCCCAAATAGCGGGCCTTACACAGATACG.

As concerns this clone: The CDR3 extends 3 residues past the end of the read, so its final part is completed from the germline J gene. The chain links TRBV12-3 or TRBV12-4 to TRBJ2-5; D is perhaps TRBD1 (5 bases). The germline V and J ends were trimmed by 6 bases and 4 bases, with 12 bases remaining between them. This CDR3 has 13 residues. This CDR3 reads CASSPDQGETQYF. CDR3 DNA (partial): TGTGCCAGCAGCCCCGACCAGGGAGAGACC.

In regard to this clone: The CDR3 extends 3 residues past the end of the read, so its final part is completed from the germline J gene. V gene TRBV20-1 combines with J gene TRBJ1-2, with a possible D match to TRBD1 (5 bases). The CDR3 length is 16 residues. CDR1 and CDR2 (germline): DFQATT, SNEGSKA (reference sequence). The sequenced CDR3 bases are TGCAGTGCTAGGACTTTAAGATCAGGGTTAGGGATGGGC. Translating gives CSARTLRSGLGMG. The whole CDR3 protein reads CSARTLRSGLGMGYTF.

Remarks on this clone: The read falls 3 residues short of the CDR3 end, and the missing part is taken from the germline J gene. V usage is TRBV27 and J usage is TRBJ2-7; D may be TRBD1 or TRBD2 (7 bases each). CDR3 length: 14 residues. The V gene's germline CDR1 is MNHEY and CDR2 SMNVEV (reference sequence). The ends were cut back, 3 bases at V and 4 bases at J, with 13 bases in the middle. The DNA read from the CDR3 is TGTGCCAGCAGTTTGGGAGGGGGCGAGTACGAG. This sequence encodes CASSLGGGEYE. The whole CDR3 sequence reads CASSLGGGEYEQYF.

With respect to this clone: The read halts 3 residues ahead of the CDR3 end, with the missing end drawn from the germline J gene. The V and J genes are TRBV11-2 and TRBJ2-3; the D gene is possibly TRBD1 (5 bases). Germline V gene data show CDR1 as SGHAT and CDR2 as FQNNGV. The CDR3 has 15 amino acids. The CDR3: CASSPPGAEQETQYF. The sequenced part of the CDR3 DNA is TGTGCCAGCAGCCCTCCTGGGGCAGAGCAAGAGACG.

The DNA read from the CDR3 is TGTGCCAGCAGCGGGACTAGCGGATACGAG. Translation gives CASSGTSGYE. The entire CDR3 is CASSGTSGYEQYF. This chain links TRBV7-9 with TRBJ2-7, with 11 bases lining up with TRBD2. The CDR3 end is not reached by the read, which stops 3 residues before it; the germline J gene fills it in. Looked up from germline, CDR1 is SEHNR and CDR2 is FQNEAQ (reference sequence). V was pared by 5 bases and J by 4 bases, with 1 base of the junction left unmatched. This CDR3 is built from 13 residues.

Comments on this clone: The read gets to within 3 residues of the CDR3 end, and the germline J gene fills in the rest. The chain couples TRBV4-1 to TRBJ2-3, with 7 positions matching TRBD1. The CDR3 is 15 amino acids. Germline assignment: CDR1 MGHRA and CDR2 YSYEKL. Germline trimming cut 3 bases from V and 2 bases from J; bases unmatched to any gene: 5. The CDR3 bases that were read are TGCGCCAGCAGCCAGTGGGACAGCGACACAGATACG. It is translated as CASSQWDSDTDT. The CDR3, in full, reads CASSQWDSDTDTQYF.

Worth noting for this clone: The read terminates 3 residues before the CDR3 end, so the remaining end is supplied by the germline J gene. The genes are TRBV20-1 and TRBJ2-7; D perhaps matches TRBD1 (6 bases). This CDR3 comprises 15 residues. Germline assignment: CDR1 DFQATT and CDR2 SNEGSKA (reference sequence). V lost 0 bases and J 2 bases, leaving 14 bases between the germline ends. The CDR3 DNA, read in part, is TGCAGTGCTAGAGATATTACAGGGCTCGCCTACGAG. This translates into CSARDITGLAYE. The full CDR3 reads CSARDITGLAYEQYF.

In regard to this clone: The read gets to within 3 residues of the CDR3 end, and the germline J gene fills in the rest. The chain carries TRBV11-2 and TRBJ2-4; 8 bases are a match to TRBD2. Germline assignment: CDR1 SGHAT and CDR2 FQNNGV. The CDR3 consists of 13 residues. The sequenced CDR3 bases are TGTGCCAGCAGCTTCGGGGGGGGGTATGGT. It yields the protein CASSFGGGYG. The whole CDR3 reads CASSFGGGYGQYF.

Judged by frequency, this clone is medium-sized. The sequenced fragment ends 3 residues before the CDR3 boundary, so the rest is inferred from the germline J gene. This sequence joins TRBV24-1 and TRBJ2-3, with TRBD1 matching 9 bases. V shed 5 bases and J 2 bases; nucleotides not matched to a gene: 4. Germline V gives CDR1 KGHDR, CDR2 SFDVKD. CDR3 size: 15 residues. This chain's CDR3 is CATSGGDRDTDTQYF. CDR3 bases read: TGTGCCACCAGTGGGGGGGACAGGGACACAGATACG.

Comments on this clone: The read ends 3 residues shy of where the CDR3 ends; the end is completed using the germline J gene. This chain uses TRBV29-1 with TRBJ2-1, with unresolved D. Germline CDR1 and CDR2: SQVTM and ANQGSEA. Trimming took 1 base from V and 5 from J, leaving 9 bases between them. The CDR3 length is 13 residues. This CDR3 is CSVEGVRNNEQFF. The covered CDR3 bases are TGCAGCGTTGAAGGTGTCAGGAACAATGAG.

Turning to this clone: The read ends 3 residues early relative to the CDR3; the germline J gene fills the gap. The genes are TRBV4-1 and TRBJ2-7, with 7 positions matching TRBD2. The ends lost 5 bases at V and 1 base at J; junction bases unmatched: 2. Germline CDR1 is MGHRA and CDR2 is YSYEKL. CDR3 length: 13 residues. CDR3 protein: CASSGGGSYEQYF. The covered CDR3 bases are TGCGCCAGCAGCGGGGGGGGTTCCTACGAG.

On this clone itself: Read data end 3 residues before the CDR3 end; the end is taken from the germline J gene. This chain joins TRBV10-3 and TRBJ1-2; a possible D gene is TRBD1 (6 bases). Germline-derived CDR1 and CDR2 are ENHRY and SYGVKD. This CDR3 region has 15 residues. Trimming pared 6 bases from V and 3 bases from J, leaving 17 bases between. The CDR3 region is CAIRAHTGIDYGYTF. The covered CDR3 bases are TGTGCCATCAGAGCCCATACAGGGATCGACTATGGC.

About this clone: With the read ending 3 residues before the CDR3 end, the germline J gene is used to fill in that end. The chain has TRBV7-9 and TRBJ1-2, with D maybe TRBD1 (5 bases). CDR1 is SEHNR, CDR2 FQNEAQ, per germline (reference sequence). The CDR3 is 14 amino acids. The CDR3 region is CASTFGGGSLGYTF. CDR3 DNA (partial): TGTGCCAGCACCTTCGGCGGGGGGTCCTTGGGC.

Notes on this clone: The read ends 3 residues early relative to the CDR3; the germline J gene fills the gap. The chain carries TRBV30 and TRBJ2-5; D may be TRBD1 (5 bases). Germline-derived CDR1 and CDR2 are GTSNPN and SVGIG (reference sequence). The CDR3 has 13 residues. V lost 5 bases to trimming and J lost 0 bases, with 10 bases between them. Partial CDR3 DNA: TGTGCCTGGCGAGAGACAGACCAAGAGACC. Translation gives CAWRETDQET. The complete CDR3 sequence is CAWRETDQETQYF.

Of note for this clone: The read terminates 3 residues before the CDR3 end, so the remaining end is supplied by the germline J gene. The chain employs TRBV10-3 and TRBJ2-5; 9 bases map to TRBD2. The CDR3 sequence is 17 residues long. V shed 0 bases and J 2 bases; nucleotides not matched to a gene: 7. Germline CDR1 ENHRY, CDR2 SYGVKD. CDR3 bases read: TGTGCCATCAGTGAGTCGATAGCGGGAGTCCTTCAAGAGACC. Encoded protein: CAISESIAGVLQET. The complete CDR3 sequence is CAISESIAGVLQETQYF.